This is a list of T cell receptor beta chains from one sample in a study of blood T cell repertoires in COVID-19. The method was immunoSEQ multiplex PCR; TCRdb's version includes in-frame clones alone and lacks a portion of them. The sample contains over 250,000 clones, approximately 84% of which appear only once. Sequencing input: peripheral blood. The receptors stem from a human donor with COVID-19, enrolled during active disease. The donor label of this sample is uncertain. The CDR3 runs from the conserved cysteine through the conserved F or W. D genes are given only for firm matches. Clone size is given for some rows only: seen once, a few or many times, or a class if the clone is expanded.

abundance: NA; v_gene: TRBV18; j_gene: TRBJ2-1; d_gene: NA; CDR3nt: TGTGCCAGCTCACCAAGTCAGGACTCCTACAATGAGCAGTTCTTC; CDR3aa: CASSPSQDSYNEQFF
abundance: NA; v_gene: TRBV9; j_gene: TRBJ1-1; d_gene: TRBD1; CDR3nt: TGTGCCAGCAGCGCTGGGGACAGACGACCGAACACTGAAGCTTTCTTT; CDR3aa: CASSAGDRRPNTEAFF
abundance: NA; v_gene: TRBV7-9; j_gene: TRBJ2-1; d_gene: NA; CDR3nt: TGTGCCAGCAGCCCTAGAGGTGGTAGCTCCTACAATGAGCAGTTCTTC; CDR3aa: CASSPRGGSSYNEQFF
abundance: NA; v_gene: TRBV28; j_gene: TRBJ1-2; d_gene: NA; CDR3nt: TGTGCCAGCAGTTTCCGGACAATAGGCAGTAGCGGCTACACCTTC; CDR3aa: CASSFRTIGSSGYTF
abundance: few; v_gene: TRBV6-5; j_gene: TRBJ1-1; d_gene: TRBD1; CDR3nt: TGTGCCAGCAGTTGGGGGACAGGGGGCTACACTGAAGCTTTCTTT; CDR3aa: CASSWGTGGYTEAFF
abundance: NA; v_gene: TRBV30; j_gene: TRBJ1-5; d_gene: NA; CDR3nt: TGTGCCTGGAGTGCAGACACATTAGGTCAGCCCCAGCATTTT; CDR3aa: CAWSADTLGQPQHF
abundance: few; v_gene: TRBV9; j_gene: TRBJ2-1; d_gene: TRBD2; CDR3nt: TGTGCCAGCAGTGAGCGGGAGACGTACAATGAGCAGTTCTTC; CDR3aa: CASSERETYNEQFF
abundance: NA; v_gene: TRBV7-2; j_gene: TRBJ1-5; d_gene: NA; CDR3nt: TGTGCCAGCAGCTTAAGGGGAAATCAGCCCCAGCATTTT; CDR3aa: CASSLRGNQPQHF
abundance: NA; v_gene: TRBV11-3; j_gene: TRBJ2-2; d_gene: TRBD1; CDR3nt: TGTGCCAGCAGCGCTCGGACAGGGAATTCCGGGGAGCTGTTTTTT; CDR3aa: CASSARTGNSGELFF
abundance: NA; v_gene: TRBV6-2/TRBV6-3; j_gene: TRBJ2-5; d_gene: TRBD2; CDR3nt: TGTGCCAGCAGTTACCGGGGAATGACAGATCTCCTAGCGGGAGCTGGAGAGACCCAGTACTTC; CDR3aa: CASSYRGMTDLLAGAGETQYF
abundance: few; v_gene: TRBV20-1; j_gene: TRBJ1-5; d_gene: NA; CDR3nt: TGCAGTGCTAGTAATCAGGCCCGTTGGCAGCCCCAGCATTTT; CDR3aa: CSASNQARWQPQHF
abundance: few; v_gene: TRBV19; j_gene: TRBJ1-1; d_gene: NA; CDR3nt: TGTGCCAGCCGTATGGGCAGAATAAACACTGAAGCTTTCTTT; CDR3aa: CASRMGRINTEAFF
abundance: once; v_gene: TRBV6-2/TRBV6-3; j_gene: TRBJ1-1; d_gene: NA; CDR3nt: TGTGCCAGCAGTTGGGCGAACACTGAAGCTTTCTTT; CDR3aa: CASSWANTEAFF
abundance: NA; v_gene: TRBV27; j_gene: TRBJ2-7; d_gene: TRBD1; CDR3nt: TGTGCCAGCAGGGGGACAGGGAAAATCTACGAGCAGTACTTC; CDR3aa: CASRGTGKIYEQYF
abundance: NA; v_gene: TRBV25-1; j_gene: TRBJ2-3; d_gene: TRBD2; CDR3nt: TGTGCCAGCAGTCTTTGGGGGACTAGCGGGAGTAGGGCAGATACGCAGTATTTT; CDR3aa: CASSLWGTSGSRADTQYF
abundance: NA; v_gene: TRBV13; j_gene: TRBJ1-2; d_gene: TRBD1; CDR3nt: TGTGCCAGCAGCGGTCCCCCACAGGGGTACTATGGCTACACCTTC; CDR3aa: CASSGPPQGYYGYTF
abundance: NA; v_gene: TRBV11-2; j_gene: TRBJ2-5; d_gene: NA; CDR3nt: TGTGCCAGCAGCCCCCCGGGACTTTTCGAGACCCAGTACTTC; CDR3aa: CASSPPGLFETQYF
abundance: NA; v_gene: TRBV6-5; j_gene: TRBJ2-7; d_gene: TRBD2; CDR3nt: TGTGCCAGCACTAGCGGTGCTCATTCCTACGAGCAGTACTTC; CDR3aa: CASTSGAHSYEQYF
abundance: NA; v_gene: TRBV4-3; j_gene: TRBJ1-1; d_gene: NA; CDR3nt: TGCGCCAGCAGCCACTTACCCCCGCCTAAGAAGCACACTGAAGCTTTCTTT; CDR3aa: CASSHLPPPKKHTEAFF
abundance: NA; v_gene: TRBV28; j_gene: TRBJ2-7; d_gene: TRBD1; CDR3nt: TGTGCCAGCAGTGGACAGGGGTTATTTTACGAGCAGTACTTC; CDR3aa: CASSGQGLFYEQYF
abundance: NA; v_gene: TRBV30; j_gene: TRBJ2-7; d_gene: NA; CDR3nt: TGTGCCTGGAGTGAGGGACCCGGGACTGGGGAGTACTTC; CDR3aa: CAWSEGPGTGEYF
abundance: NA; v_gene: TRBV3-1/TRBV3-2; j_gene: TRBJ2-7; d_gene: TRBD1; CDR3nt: TGTGCCAGCAGCCAGCCGGGACAGGGGGTTGAAGAGCAGTACTTC; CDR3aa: CASSQPGQGVEEQYF
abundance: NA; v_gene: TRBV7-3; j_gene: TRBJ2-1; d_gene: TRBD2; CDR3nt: TGTGCCAGCAGCCTCCGGGTAGCGGGAGGGCCCGGGGATGAGCAGTTCTTC; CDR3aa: CASSLRVAGGPGDEQFF
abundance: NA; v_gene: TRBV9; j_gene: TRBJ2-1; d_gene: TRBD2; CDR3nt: TGTGCCAGCAGCGTAGGTGGACTAGCGGGAGGGGATGAGCAGTTCTTC; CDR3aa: CASSVGGLAGGDEQFF
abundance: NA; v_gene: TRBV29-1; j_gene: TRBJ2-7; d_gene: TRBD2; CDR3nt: TGCAGCGTTGAGGCCTATGGGGAGGGGAGAGGGTACGAGCAGTACTTC; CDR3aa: CSVEAYGEGRGYEQYF
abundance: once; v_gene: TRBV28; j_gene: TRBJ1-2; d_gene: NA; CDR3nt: TGTGCCAGCAGCCCAATCGGGGGGCGAGACTATGGCTACACCTTC; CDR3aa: CASSPIGGRDYGYTF
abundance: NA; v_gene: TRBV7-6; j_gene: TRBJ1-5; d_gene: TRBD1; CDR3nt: TGTGCCTCGGACAGGGGCAATCAGCCCCAGCATTTT; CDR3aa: CASDRGNQPQHF
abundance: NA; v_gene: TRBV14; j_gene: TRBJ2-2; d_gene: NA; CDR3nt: TGTGCCAGCAGCCAAGATCAGGGATTCACCGGGGAGCTGTTTTTT; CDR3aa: CASSQDQGFTGELFF
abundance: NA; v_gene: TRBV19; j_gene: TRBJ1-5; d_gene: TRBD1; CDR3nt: TGTGCCAGTCAAACGACAGGGGGCAATCAGCCCCAGCATTTT; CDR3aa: CASQTTGGNQPQHF
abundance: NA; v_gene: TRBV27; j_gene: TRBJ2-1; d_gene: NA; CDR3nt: TGTGCCAGCACCCTGGATCAATCGGGTATGAGTGAGCAGTTCTTC; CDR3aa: CASTLDQSGMSEQFF
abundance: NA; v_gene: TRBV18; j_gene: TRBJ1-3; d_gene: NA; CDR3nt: TGTGCCAGCTCACCAATACTTGAGGCGGACTCTGGAAACACCATATATTTT; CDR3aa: CASSPILEADSGNTIYF
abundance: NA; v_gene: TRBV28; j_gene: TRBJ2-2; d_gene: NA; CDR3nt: TGTGCCAGCAGTTATGCCTTTGAGGCCGGGGAGCTGTTTTTT; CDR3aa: CASSYAFEAGELFF
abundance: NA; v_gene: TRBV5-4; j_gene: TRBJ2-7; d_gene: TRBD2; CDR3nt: TGTGCCAGCAGCTTGGGTCTAGCGGGCTCCTACGAGCAGTACTTC; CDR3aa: CASSLGLAGSYEQYF
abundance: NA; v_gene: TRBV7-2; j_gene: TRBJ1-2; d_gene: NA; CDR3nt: TGTGCCAGCAGCTTCAACGGGGGGGCTCGTGGCTACACCTTC; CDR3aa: CASSFNGGARGYTF
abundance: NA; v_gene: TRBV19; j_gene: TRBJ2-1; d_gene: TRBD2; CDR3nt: TGTGCCAGTAGGGTTAGCGGGAGTGGTGAGCAGTTCTTC; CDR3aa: CASRVSGSGEQFF
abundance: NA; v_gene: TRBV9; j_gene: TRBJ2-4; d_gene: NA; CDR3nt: TGTGCCAGCAGCGAAACCTCCGGGGGGCGAGCCAAAAACATTCAGTACTTC; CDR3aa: CASSETSGGRAKNIQYF
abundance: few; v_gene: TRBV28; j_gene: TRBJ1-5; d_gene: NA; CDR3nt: TGTGCCAGCAGGATAAACTCGAATCAGCCCCAGCATTTT; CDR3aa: CASRINSNQPQHF
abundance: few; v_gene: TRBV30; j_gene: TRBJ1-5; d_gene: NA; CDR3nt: TGTGCCTGGATCGGGGTTAGCAATCAGCCCCAGCATTTT; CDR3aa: CAWIGVSNQPQHF
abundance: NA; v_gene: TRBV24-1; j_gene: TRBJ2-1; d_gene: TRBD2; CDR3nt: TGTGCCACCAGTGATCCTTCCGGGACTAGCGGGATAAATGAGCAGTTCTTC; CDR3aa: CATSDPSGTSGINEQFF
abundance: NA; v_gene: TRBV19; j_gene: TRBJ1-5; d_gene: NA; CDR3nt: TGTGCCAGTAGTATCCGGAGGGGTAATCAGCCCCAGCATTTT; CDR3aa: CASSIRRGNQPQHF
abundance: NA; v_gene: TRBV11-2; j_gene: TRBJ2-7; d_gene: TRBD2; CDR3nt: TGTGCCAGCAGCGACCGACTAGCGGGAGGGCCGAAAACGCGGGGGCAGTACTTC; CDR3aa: CASSDRLAGGPKTRGQYF
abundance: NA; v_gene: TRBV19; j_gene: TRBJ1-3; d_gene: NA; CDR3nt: TGTGCCAGCCGACAGGCAGTCTCTGGAAACACCATATATTTT; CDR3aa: CASRQAVSGNTIYF
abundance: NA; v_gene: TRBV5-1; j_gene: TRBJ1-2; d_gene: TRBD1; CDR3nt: TGCGCCAGCAGCTTACAAGCTGGACAGGGGAGGAATGGCTACACCTTC; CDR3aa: CASSLQAGQGRNGYTF
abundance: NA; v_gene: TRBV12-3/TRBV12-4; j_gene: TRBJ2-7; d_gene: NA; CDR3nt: TGTGCCAGCAGCGGGGGTTACGAGCAGTACTTC; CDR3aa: CASSGGYEQYF
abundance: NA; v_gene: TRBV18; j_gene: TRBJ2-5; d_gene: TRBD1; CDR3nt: TGTGCCAGCTCACTTGCCGGGACAGGGACCCAAGAGACCCAGTACTTC; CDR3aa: CASSLAGTGTQETQYF
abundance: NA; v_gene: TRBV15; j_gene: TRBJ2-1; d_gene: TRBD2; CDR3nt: TGTGCCACCAGCAGAGAAGTAGGGACTAGCGGGCCCAATGAGCAGTTCTTC; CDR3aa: CATSREVGTSGPNEQFF
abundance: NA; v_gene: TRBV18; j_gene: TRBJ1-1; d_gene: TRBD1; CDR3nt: TGTGCCAGCTCACCGCTTGCCGGGACAGGGCTCAACACTGAAGCTTTCTTT; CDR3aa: CASSPLAGTGLNTEAFF
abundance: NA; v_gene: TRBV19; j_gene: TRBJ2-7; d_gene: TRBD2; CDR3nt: TGTGCCAGTTCTCGGACTAGCGGCATATACGAGCAGTACTTC; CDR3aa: CASSRTSGIYEQYF
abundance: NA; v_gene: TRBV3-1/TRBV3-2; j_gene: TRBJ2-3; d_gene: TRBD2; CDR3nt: TGTGCCAGCAGCAGGACTAGCCAAAGCACAGATACGCAGTATTTT; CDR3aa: CASSRTSQSTDTQYF
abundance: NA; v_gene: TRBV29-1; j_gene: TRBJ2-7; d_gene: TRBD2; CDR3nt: TGCAGCGTTGTTGGGACTAGCGGCTACGAGCAGTACTTC; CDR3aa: CSVVGTSGYEQYF
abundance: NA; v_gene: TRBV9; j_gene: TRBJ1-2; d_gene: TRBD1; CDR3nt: TGTGCCAGCAGCGTAGAGGGACAGGGGGGCTATGGCTACACCTTC; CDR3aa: CASSVEGQGGYGYTF
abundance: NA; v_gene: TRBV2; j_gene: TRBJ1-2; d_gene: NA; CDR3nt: TGTGCCAGCAGTGAAGGGGGGCCCTTAAACTATGGCTACACCTTC; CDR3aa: CASSEGGPLNYGYTF
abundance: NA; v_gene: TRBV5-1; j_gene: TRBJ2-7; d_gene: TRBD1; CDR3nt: TGCGCCAGCAGCTCCTCCGGGACAGGGTCCGAGCAGTACTTC; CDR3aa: CASSSSGTGSEQYF
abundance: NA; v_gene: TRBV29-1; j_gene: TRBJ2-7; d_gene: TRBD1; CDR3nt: TGCAGCGCGAGGACAGGGCCCTACGAGCAGTACTTC; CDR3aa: CSARTGPYEQYF